These 27 T cell receptor beta chains share one sample of origin, sequenced in a study of blood T cell repertoires in COVID-19. The method was immunoSEQ multiplex PCR; TCRdb's version includes in-frame clones alone and lacks a portion of them. The repertoire includes a few hundred thousand clones, roughly four fifths of them detected once, and about 2% sits in the top ten. The specimen was peripheral blood. The receptors here all came from a man aged 30-40 years who had recovered from COVID-19.

The genes are TRBV19 and TRBJ2-7; D is undetermined. The CDR3 extends over 14 amino acids. Trimming shortened V by 3 bases and J by 6 bases, and 15 bases separated the two germline ends. Per the germline V gene, CDR1 is LNHDA and CDR2 is SQIVND (reference sequence). CDR3 residues: CASSILGSSGEQYF. The CDR3 nucleotides are TGTGCCAGTAGTATCCTCGGGTCGTCGGGCGAGCAGTACTTC.

V usage is TRBV18 and J usage is TRBJ2-3; D is undetermined. CDR1 is KGHSH and CDR2 is LQKENI in the germline V gene. The CDR3 extends over 13 amino acids. Trimming pared 3 bases from V and 6 bases from J, leaving 10 bases between. The CDR3 DNA is TGTGCCAGCTCACCGACTCCCCCGGATACGCAGTATTTT. It encodes CASSPTPPDTQYF.

The chain has TRBV7-9 and TRBJ1-4, with 8 nucleotides matching TRBD1. V lost 5 bases to trimming and J lost 3 bases; unmatched junction nucleotides: 8. The CDR3 length is 16 residues. The germline V gene has CDR1 SEHNR and CDR2 FQNEAQ (reference sequence). The CDR3 nucleotides read TGTGCCAGCAGCCCTAATAAACAGGGGGCTAATGAAAAACTGTTTTTT. This gives the protein CASSPNKQGANEKLFF.

This chain joins TRBV5-8 and TRBJ1-3; 7 bases match TRBD1. The CDR3 runs to 12 residues. Germline V CDR1 and CDR2: SGHTS, YDEGEE. The J segment lost 11 bases and the V segment lost 3 bases, leaving 5 bases of the junction unmatched. DNA for the CDR3: TGTGCCAGCAGCTCGGGGACAGAACCCATATATTTT. Amino acid sequence: CASSSGTEPIYF.

This chain joins TRBV5-1 and TRBJ2-2; no definite D call. This CDR3 is 14 amino acids long. Germline V gives CDR1 SGHRS, CDR2 YFSETQ. Trimming left V 0 bases short and J 3 bases short, with 6 bases between. In DNA, the CDR3 is TGCGCCAGCAGCTTGGTCTCCGACACCGGGGAGCTGTTTTTT. Its translation is CASSLVSDTGELFF.

This chain connects TRBV2 to TRBJ2-1; 8 bases map to TRBD2. This CDR3 is 16 amino acids long. The J segment lost 8 bases and the V segment lost 6 bases, leaving 15 bases of the junction unmatched. CDR1 and CDR2 from the germline V gene are SNHLY and FYNNEI. The CDR3 here is CASRTYGSGVSYEQFF. The CDR3, as DNA: TGTGCCAGCAGAACTTATGGTAGCGGGGTGTCGTATGAGCAGTTCTTC.

The gene calls are TRBV6-5 and TRBJ2-3; 7 positions agree with TRBD2. The germline V gene encodes CDR1 MNHEY and CDR2 SVGAGI. J was trimmed by 4 bases and V by 7 bases; bases with no gene match: 5. There are 13 residues in the CDR3. The CDR3 is CASTRTRSDTQYF. CDR3 in DNA: TGTGCCAGCACACGGACTAGATCAGATACGCAGTATTTT.

This clone was seen only a few times. The chain combines TRBV27 with TRBJ1-5; D is unresolved. Trimming pared 2 bases from V and 7 bases from J, leaving 12 bases between. CDR3 length equals 14 residues. Germline assignment: CDR1 MNHEY and CDR2 SMNVEV (reference sequence). The CDR3: CASSLTGQPQPQHF. Here the CDR3 DNA reads TGTGCCAGCAGTTTAACGGGTCAACCCCAGCCCCAGCATTTT.

This clone has only a few counts. The gene calls are TRBV25-1 and TRBJ2-5; D is uncertain. The CDR3 runs to 14 residues. Germline assignment: CDR1 MGHDK and CDR2 SYGVNS. The V gene lost 1 base and the J gene lost 4 bases, with 10 bases spanning the gap. DNA for the CDR3: TGTGCCAGCAGTGAATTAACCGGTTCAGAGACCCAGTACTTC. This codes for CASSELTGSETQYF. The whole variable domain, filled in from reference TRBV25-1 and TRBJ2-5, reads EADIYQTPRYLVIGTGKKITLECSQTMGHDKMYWYQQDPGMELHLIHYSYGVNSTEKGDLSSESTVSRIRTEHFPLTLESARPSHTSQYLCASSELTGSETQYFGPGTRLLVL.

This chain links TRBV29-1 with TRBJ1-4; maybe TRBD1 (5 bases). V was shortened by 4 bases and J by 8 bases, with 14 bases between the two germline ends. CDR3 length: 13 residues. Germline values: CDR1 SQVTM, CDR2 ANQGSEA. The CDR3 region is CSVGRGGSEKLFF. As DNA, the CDR3 is TGCAGCGTTGGAAGGGGAGGTTCCGAAAAACTGTTTTTT.

This clone was detected only once. The rearrangement joins TRBV2 to TRBJ2-5, with 13 nucleotides matching TRBD2. Germline CDR1 and CDR2: SNHLY and FYNNEI. V lost 6 bases to trimming and J lost 0 bases; unmatched junction nucleotides: 7. This CDR3 has 17 amino acids. CDR3 protein: CASSLGTSGVHQETQYF. In nucleotides, the CDR3 is TGTGCCAGCAGCCTCGGGACTAGCGGGGTGCACCAAGAGACCCAGTACTTC.

This chain uses TRBV28 with TRBJ2-7, with 10 nucleotides matching TRBD1. This CDR3 is 13 amino acids long. Germline assignment: CDR1 MDHEN and CDR2 SYDVKM. The junction had 3 bases not matched to a gene; V was cut back by 4 bases and J by 6 bases. CDR3 sequence reads: CASSSGQGSEQYV. The CDR3 DNA follows: TGTGCCAGCAGTTCGGGACAGGGGTCCGAGCAGTACGTC.

The chain recombines TRBV6-5 with TRBJ1-5, with D possibly being TRBD1 (6 bases). Trimming took off 3 bases at V and 5 bases at J, with 14 bases between the two ends. The CDR3 loop spans 15 amino acids. Looked up from germline, CDR1 is MNHEY and CDR2 is SVGAGI. The CDR3 bases are TGTGCCAGCAGTTATACGACAGGCTCGGATCAGCCCCAGCATTTT. This sequence encodes CASSYTTGSDQPQHF.

The genes are TRBV6-1 and TRBJ1-3, with D maybe TRBD1 (6 bases). V dropped 3 bases and J dropped 4 bases, with 13 bases sitting between them. Germline V gene sequence: CDR1 MNHNS, CDR2 SASEGT. CDR3 length equals 15 residues. The CDR3 loop is CASSDRRGEGNTIYF. Here the CDR3 DNA reads TGTGCCAGCAGTGATCGCAGGGGCGAAGGAAACACCATATATTTT.

As for this clone: In the same sample, other DNA sequences code for this CDR3. The rearrangement links TRBV7-9 to TRBJ1-4, with TRBD1 matching over 8 bases. V lost 5 bases to trimming and J lost 6 bases; unmatched junction nucleotides: 5. Germline assignment: CDR1 SEHNR and CDR2 FQNEAQ (reference sequence). The CDR3 length is 14 residues. The CDR3 reads CASSLGQGDEKLFF. DNA of the CDR3: TGTGCCAGCAGCCTCGGACAGGGAGATGAAAAACTGTTTTTT.

V usage is TRBV6-5 and J usage is TRBJ1-5; D is ambiguous. V lost 2 bases, J lost 4 bases, and 6 bases lay in between. CDR1 and CDR2 (germline): MNHEY, SVGAGI. The CDR3 covers 13 residues. The CDR3, as DNA: TGTGCCAGCAGTTACGAGGGAAATCAGCCCCAGCATTTT. This gives the protein CASSYEGNQPQHF.

The V call is TRBV29-1, the J call TRBJ1-2, with 10 bases aligning to TRBD1. V lost 7 bases and J lost 4; bases outside the gene matches: 9. The CDR3 consists of 14 residues. Germline CDR1 and CDR2: SQVTM and ANQGSEA. As DNA, the CDR3 is TGCAGCGCCGGAAACCGGGACAGGGGCTATGGCTACACCTTC. Translating it yields CSAGNRDRGYGYTF. The full variable domain, in which reference TRBV29-1 and TRBJ1-2 provide the parts outside the CDR3, is SAVISQKPSRDICQRGTSLTIQCQVDSQVTMMFWYRQQPGQSLTLIATANQGSEATYESGFVIDKFPISRPNLTFSTLTVSNMSPEDSSIYLCSAGNRDRGYGYTFGSGTRLTVV.

This chain uses TRBV20-1 with TRBJ1-1; no reliable D call. Looked up from germline, CDR1 is DFQATT and CDR2 is SNEGSKA (reference sequence). This CDR3 has 8 residues. The V end lost 4 bases, the J end lost 11 bases, and 5 bases lay between the germline ends. The CDR3 DNA is TGCAGTGCTACAGTTGCTTTCTTT. As protein: CSATVAFF.

The chain combines TRBV3-1 (or the pseudogene TRBV3-2) with TRBJ1-5; TRBD1 matches at 10 bases. Germline assignment: CDR1 LGHDT and CDR2 YNNKEL (reference sequence). There are 15 residues in the CDR3. V was clipped by 0 bases and J by 7 bases; unmatched bases: 3. CDR3 sequence reads: CASSQDGTGAQPQHF. DNA of the CDR3: TGTGCCAGCAGCCAAGACGGGACAGGGGCCCAGCCCCAGCATTTT.

CDR3 loop: CASSLSDGGTEQYF. In DNA form, the CDR3 reads TGTGCCAGCAGCTTGTCGGACGGAGGTACCGAGCAGTACTTC. This chain links TRBV11-2 with TRBJ2-7, with D perhaps matching TRBD2 (5 bases). This CDR3 spans 14 amino acids. In germline, CDR1 is SGHAT, CDR2 FQNNGV. Trimming cost V 3 bases and J 6 bases, with 15 bases left between them.

The chain couples TRBV9 to TRBJ2-6; D unclear. V was cut by 0 bases and J by 4 bases, with 2 bases left in between. The germline CDR1 and CDR2 sequences are SGDLS and YYNGEE. The CDR3 spans 13 residues. This CDR3 reads CASSVAGANVLTF. Here the CDR3 DNA reads TGTGCCAGCAGCGTAGCAGGGGCCAACGTCCTGACTTTC.

This chain connects TRBV7-6 to TRBJ1-3; D is ambiguous. The CDR3 length is 11 residues. V shed 6 bases and J shed 9 bases, with 9 bases lying between them. Germline V CDR1 and CDR2: SGHVS, FNYEAQ. DNA of the CDR3: TGTGCCAGCAGTGTGGGAGGCACCATATATTTT. The encoded protein is CASSVGGTIYF.

CDR3 in amino acids: CASSKRLAGGSSYNEQFF. CDR3 DNA: TGTGCCAGCAGCAAAAGACTAGCGGGGGGGAGCTCCTACAATGAGCAGTTCTTC. The chain combines TRBV5-4 with TRBJ2-1; 14 nucleotides align to TRBD2. Germline CDR1 reads SGHNT; CDR2 reads YYREEE (reference sequence). CDR3 length equals 18 residues. V gave up 4 bases and J gave up 0 bases; unmatched junction bases: 6.

The rearrangement joins TRBV6-5 to TRBJ2-6; unclear D gene. This CDR3 is 13 amino acids long. V lost 10 bases to trimming and J lost 1 base, with 8 bases between them. CDR1 is MNHEY and CDR2 is SVGAGI in the germline V gene. CDR3 coding DNA: TGTGCCATCGAGCCTTCTGGGGCCAACGTCCTGACTTTC. Residues: CAIEPSGANVLTF.

The V gene is TRBV6-1, the J gene TRBJ2-7; 8 bases fit TRBD1. The CDR3 sequence is 17 residues long. V shed 4 bases and J 3 bases; nucleotides not matched to a gene: 14. Germline V gives CDR1 MNHNS, CDR2 SASEGT. CDR3 in DNA: TGTGCCAGCAGTGCAACGGTTACAAGGACAGGGAGCTACGAGCAGTACTTC. The encoded protein is CASSATVTRTGSYEQYF.

The V call is TRBV25-1, the J call TRBJ1-1; 10 nucleotides match TRBD1. V shed 9 bases and J 9 bases; nucleotides not matched to a gene: 10. From germline, CDR1 is MGHDK and CDR2 SYGVNS. This CDR3 region has 13 residues. The CDR3 region has the DNA TGTGCCAGTACTACGGGACAGGGGAGCCAAGCTTTCTTT. Translating it yields CASTTGQGSQAFF.

V usage is TRBV2 and J usage is TRBJ1-4, with 9 bases that match TRBD1. The J segment lost 8 bases and the V segment lost 3 bases, leaving 10 bases of the junction unmatched. The CDR3 has 16 amino acids. CDR1 is SNHLY and CDR2 is FYNNEI in the germline V gene. CDR3 DNA sequence: TGTGCCAGCAGTGATGCCGGGACAGGGTCGGAGGAAAAACTGTTTTTT. This gives the protein CASSDAGTGSEEKLFF.